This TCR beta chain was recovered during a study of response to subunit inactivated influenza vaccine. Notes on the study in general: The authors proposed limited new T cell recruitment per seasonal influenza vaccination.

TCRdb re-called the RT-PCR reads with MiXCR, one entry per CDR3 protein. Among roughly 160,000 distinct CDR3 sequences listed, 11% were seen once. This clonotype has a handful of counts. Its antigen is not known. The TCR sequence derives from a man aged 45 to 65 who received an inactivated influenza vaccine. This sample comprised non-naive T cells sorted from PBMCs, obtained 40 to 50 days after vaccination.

CDR3 sequence: CASSPWDRRNEQFF. The CDR3 coding sequence is TGTGCCAGCAGCCCCTGGGACAGGAGGAATGAGCAGTTCTTC. V is TRBV11-2 and J is TRBJ2-1, with TRBD1 identical over 8 bases. The V segment lost 5 bases and the J segment 7 bases; nucleotides outside the gene matches: 7. CDR3 size: 14 residues. The germline CDR1 and CDR2 sequences are SGHAT and FQNNGV.